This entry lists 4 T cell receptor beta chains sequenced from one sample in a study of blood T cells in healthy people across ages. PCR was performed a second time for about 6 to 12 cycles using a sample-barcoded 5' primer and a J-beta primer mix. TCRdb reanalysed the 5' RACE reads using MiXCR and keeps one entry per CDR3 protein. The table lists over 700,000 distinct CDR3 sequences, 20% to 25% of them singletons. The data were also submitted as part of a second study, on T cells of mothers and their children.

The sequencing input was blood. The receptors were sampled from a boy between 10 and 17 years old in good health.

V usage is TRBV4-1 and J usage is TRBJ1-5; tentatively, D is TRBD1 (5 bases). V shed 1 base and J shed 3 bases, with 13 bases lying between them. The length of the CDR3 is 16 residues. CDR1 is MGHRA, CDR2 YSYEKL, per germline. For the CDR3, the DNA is TGCGCCAGCAGCCAAGTGCCGGCGGGGGTCAATCAGCCCCAGCATTTT. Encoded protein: CASSQVPAGVNQPQHF.

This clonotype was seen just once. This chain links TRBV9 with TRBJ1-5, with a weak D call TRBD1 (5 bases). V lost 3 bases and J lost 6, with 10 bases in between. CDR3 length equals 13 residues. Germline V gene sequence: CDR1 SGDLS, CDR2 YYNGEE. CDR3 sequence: CASSAEGAQPQHF. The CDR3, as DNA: TGTGCCAGCAGCGCTGAAGGGGCTCAGCCCCAGCATTTT.

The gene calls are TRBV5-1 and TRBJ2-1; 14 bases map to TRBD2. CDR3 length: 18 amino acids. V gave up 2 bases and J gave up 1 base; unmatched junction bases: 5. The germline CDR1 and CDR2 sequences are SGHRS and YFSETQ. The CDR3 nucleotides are TGCGCCAGCAGCTTTGGGACTAGCGGGAGAGCGTCCTACAATGAGCAGTTCTTC. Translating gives CASSFGTSGRASYNEQFF.

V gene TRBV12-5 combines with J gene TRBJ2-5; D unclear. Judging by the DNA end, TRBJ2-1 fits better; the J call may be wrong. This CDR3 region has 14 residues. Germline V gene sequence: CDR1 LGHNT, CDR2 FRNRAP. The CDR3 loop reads CASEFPLGNNEQFF. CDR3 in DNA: TGTGCTAGCGAGTTCCCTTTGGGTAACAATGAGCAGTTCTTC.